The 31 T cell receptor beta chains reported below all come from one sample, sequenced in a study of T cell responses to AZD1222 COVID-19 vaccine (dated by TCRdb to the early 2020s). The library was built by means of the immunoSEQ multiplex PCR assay. TCRdb re-hosts the immuneACCESS table, in-frame sequences only. Its copies lack some clones; in the studies checked, an unresolved V gene accounts for under half of them, and the cause for the rest is not known. The sample table records 100,000 or so clones; about 86% of these occur just once. The ten largest clones take up more than 15% of the sample. Explained via the paper, the time point label denotes: baseline before first vaccination. This sample comprised peripheral blood, obtained on day 0 of AZD1222 vaccination. The source of these receptors is an adult in good health.

V usage is TRBV10-2 and J usage is TRBJ1-1; D possibly corresponds to TRBD1 (5 bases). V shed 0 bases and J shed 7 bases, with 9 bases lying between them. Germline V CDR1 and CDR2: WSHSY, SAAADI. The CDR3 is 13 residues long. CDR3 DNA sequence: TGCGCCAGCAGTGAGTCGATGGGGGTTGAAGCTTTCTTT. Translated, it gives CASSESMGVEAFF.

V usage is TRBV6-1 and J usage is TRBJ1-6; TRBD1 agrees at 8 bases. The germline gives CDR1 MNHNS, CDR2 SASEGT. CDR3 length: 12 amino acids. J was trimmed by 14 bases and V by 2 bases; bases with no gene match: 2. The CDR3 loop is CASSEPGQALHF. The CDR3 nucleotides are TGTGCCAGCAGTGAACCGGGACAGGCCCTCCACTTT.

The rearrangement uses TRBV6-2 or TRBV6-3 and TRBJ2-7, with D uncertain. The V end lost 7 bases, the J end lost 5 bases, and 12 bases lay between the germline ends. This CDR3 contains 12 residues. Germline CDR1 MNHEY, CDR2 SVGEGT. The CDR3 nucleotides read TGTGCCAGCACCCCAGACACCGACGAGCAGTACTTC. It translates to CASTPDTDEQYF.

V usage is TRBV18 and J usage is TRBJ2-7; either TRBD1 or TRBD2 may fit D (5 bases each). Germline CDR1 and CDR2: KGHSH and LQKENI. This CDR3 has 14 residues. The ends were cut back, 4 bases at V and 0 bases at J, with 10 bases in the middle. The CDR3 loop reads CASSRDPRSYEQYF. The CDR3 DNA sequence: TGTGCCAGCTCACGGGACCCTCGCTCCTACGAGCAGTACTTC. The full variable domain, with the rest looked up from reference TRBV18 and TRBJ2-7, is NAGVMQNPRHLVRRRGQEARLRCSPMKGHSHVYWYRQLPEEGLKFMVYLQKENIIDESGMPKERFSAEFPKEGPSILRIQQVVRGDSAAYFCASSRDPRSYEQYFGPGTRLTVT.

V gene TRBV6-6 combines with J gene TRBJ1-1; D gene unclear. The CDR3 is 13 residues long. V lost 5 bases to trimming and J lost 3 bases, with 10 bases between them. CDR1 MNHNY and CDR2 SVGAGI come from the germline V gene (reference sequence). The DNA of the CDR3 is TGTGCCAGCAGTAGGGTTCGTGACACTGAAGCTTTCTTT. Encoded protein: CASSRVRDTEAFF.

The chain carries TRBV5-1 and TRBJ2-7, with D possibly matching TRBD1 (6 bases). CDR1 is SGHRS and CDR2 is YFSETQ in the germline V gene. The CDR3 totals 14 residues. V lost 6 bases and J lost 1, with 14 bases in between. The CDR3 region is CASTGQPNSYEQYF. DNA for the CDR3: TGCGCCAGCACCGGACAGCCAAATTCCTACGAGCAGTACTTC.

V gene TRBV6-5 combines with J gene TRBJ1-1; D not resolved. Germline V CDR1 and CDR2: MNHEY, SVGAGI. The length of the CDR3 is 13 residues. V lost 3 bases and J 3 bases, leaving 8 bases between the germline ends. CDR3 protein: CASSYRSDTEAFF. CDR3 nucleotide sequence: TGTGCCAGCAGTTATCGGTCCGACACTGAAGCTTTCTTT.

The chain recombines TRBV7-3 with TRBJ1-6, with a weak D call TRBD1 (6 bases). The length of the CDR3 is 17 residues. V lost 5 bases and J lost 10, with 24 bases in between. From germline, CDR1 is SGHTA and CDR2 FQGTGA. CDR3: CASSQGPGVSGGSPLHF. CDR3 nucleotides: TGTGCCAGCAGCCAGGGTCCGGGGGTAAGTGGGGGCTCACCCCTCCACTTT.

The gene calls are TRBV7-9 and TRBJ2-1; D tentatively reads TRBD1 or TRBD2 (5 bases each). The CDR3 contains 14 residues. Per the germline V gene, CDR1 is SEHNR and CDR2 is FQNEAQ (reference sequence). The V end was cut by 4 bases, the J end by 7 bases, with 14 bases between. CDR3 sequence reads: CASSSARGGNEQFF. The DNA for the CDR3 is TGTGCCAGCAGCTCCGCTCGGGGCGGGAATGAGCAGTTCTTC.

This chain uses TRBV19 with TRBJ1-2, with D perhaps matching TRBD1 (5 bases). This CDR3 spans 13 amino acids. The V gene's germline CDR1 is LNHDA and CDR2 SQIVND (reference sequence). The V gene lost 3 bases and the J gene lost 4 bases, with 9 bases spanning the gap. The CDR3: CASSIVQGYGYTF. The CDR3 DNA follows: TGTGCCAGTAGTATTGTCCAGGGCTATGGCTACACCTTC.

This sequence joins TRBV3-1 (or the pseudogene TRBV3-2) and TRBJ2-2, with unresolved D. CDR3 length: 12 residues. The V gene's germline CDR1 is LGHDT and CDR2 YNNKEL (reference sequence). Deletions cut 2 bases from V and 7 bases from J, with 5 bases between. The CDR3 DNA follows: TGTGCCAGCAGCCAAACTGTCGGGGAGCTGTTTTTT. The encoded protein is CASSQTVGELFF.

The chain employs TRBV4-2 and TRBJ1-3; D perhaps matches TRBD1 (5 bases). There are 15 residues in the CDR3. Germline values: CDR1 LGHNA, CDR2 YNFKEQ. The germline V and J ends were trimmed by 0 bases and 2 bases, with 8 bases remaining between them. DNA for the CDR3: TGTGCCAGCAGCCAAGATAGGGGACCTGGAAACACCATATATTTT. Translating gives CASSQDRGPGNTIYF.

This rearrangement joins TRBV18 to TRBJ2-7; either TRBD1 or TRBD2 may fit D (5 bases each). Trimming left V 3 bases short and J 2 bases short, with 17 bases between. This CDR3 comprises 16 residues. CDR1 KGHSH and CDR2 LQKENI come from the germline V gene. The CDR3 here is CASSPGDLTDPYEQYF. CDR3 nucleotide sequence: TGTGCCAGCTCACCGGGAGATCTGACAGACCCCTACGAGCAGTACTTC.

This rearrangement joins TRBV5-1 to TRBJ1-2; D perhaps matches TRBD1 (5 bases). Deletions cut 5 bases from V and 2 bases from J, with 13 bases between. The CDR3 is 14 amino acids. Germline V gene sequence: CDR1 SGHRS, CDR2 YFSETQ. CDR3 DNA: TGCGCCAGCAGTCGGGCTGAGGGGAACTATGGCTACACCTTC. Encoded protein: CASSRAEGNYGYTF.

The chain is built from TRBV7-8 and TRBJ2-3; D perhaps matches TRBD2 (6 bases). The germline V gene has CDR1 SGHVS and CDR2 FQNEAQ. The ends were cut back, 5 bases at V and 0 bases at J, with 15 bases in the middle. This CDR3 is built from 16 residues. CDR3 DNA: TGTGCCAGCAGCACGGGAGCGGACTCTAGCACAGATACGCAGTATTTT. Protein sequence: CASSTGADSSTDTQYF.

The rearrangement joins TRBV6-6 to TRBJ2-7; D gene unclear. Between the trimmed V and J ends, which lost 7 bases and 2 bases, there was a span of 18 bases. This CDR3 is 15 amino acids long. Germline CDR1 is MNHNY and CDR2 is SVGAGI (reference sequence). In DNA form, the CDR3 reads TGTGCCAGCACCCTACGCCACACACATCCCTACGAGCAGTACTTC. Its protein is CASTLRHTHPYEQYF.

V and J are TRBV20-1 and TRBJ1-2, with 7 bases lining up with TRBD1. The CDR3 totals 15 residues. Unmatched junction bases numbered 11, after V lost 3 bases and J lost 4 bases. Germline CDR1 is DFQATT and CDR2 is SNEGSKA (reference sequence). CDR3 DNA sequence: TGCAGTGCTAGTTCCCAGGGACAGCTACCCTATGGCTACACCTTC. Amino acids: CSASSQGQLPYGYTF.

The CDR3 DNA sequence: TGTGCCAGCAGCTTATCAGGGTCATATGGCTACACCTTC. Translated: CASSLSGSYGYTF. The J gene is TRBJ1-2, the V gene TRBV7-9; TRBD1 is a possible D gene (5 bases). Trimming took 2 bases from V and 5 from J, leaving 9 bases between them. Germline V lookup: CDR1 SEHNR, CDR2 FQNEAQ (reference sequence). The CDR3 is 13 amino acids.

This chain joins TRBV7-9 and TRBJ1-1; the D is unclear. The V gene's germline CDR1 is SEHNR and CDR2 FQNEAQ (reference sequence). This CDR3 contains 15 residues. Trimming shortened V by 1 base and J by 0 bases, and 9 bases separated the two germline ends. CDR3 residues: CASSLEPDLNTEAFF. DNA of the CDR3: TGTGCCAGCAGCTTAGAGCCTGATTTGAACACTGAAGCTTTCTTT.

CDR3 region: CASSPPKGTPSEQYF. CDR3 DNA sequence: TGTGCCAGCTCACCTCCCAAAGGGACCCCTAGTGAGCAGTACTTC. J is TRBJ2-7 and V is TRBV18; the D call may be TRBD1 or TRBD2 (5 bases each). Germline loops: CDR1 KGHSH, CDR2 LQKENI. The CDR3 extends over 15 amino acids. The germline V and J ends were trimmed by 3 bases and 7 bases, with 19 bases remaining between them.

The chain recombines TRBV7-3 with TRBJ1-2; D call uncertain. CDR1 SGHTA and CDR2 FQGTGA come from the germline V gene. Trimming took 5 bases from V and 2 from J, leaving 9 bases between them. This CDR3 has 13 amino acids. The CDR3 loop is CASSRDINYGYTF. CDR3 coding DNA: TGTGCCAGCAGCCGGGATATAAACTATGGCTACACCTTC. Together with reference TRBV7-3 and TRBJ1-2, the CDR3 gives the full variable domain: GAGVSQTPSNKVTEKGKYVELRCDPISGHTALYWYRQSLGQGPEFLIYFQGTGAADDSGLPNDRFFAVRPEGSVSTLKIQRTERGDSAVYLCASSRDINYGYTFGSGTRLTVV.

The chain uses TRBV14 and TRBJ2-7; tentatively, D is TRBD1 (5 bases). CDR3 length equals 16 residues. Deletions cut 0 bases from V and 2 bases from J, with 14 bases between. Germline CDR1 is SGHDN and CDR2 is FVKESK. CDR3 sequence (DNA): TGTGCCAGCAGCCAAGATTGGGGTGAAGGGGCCTACGAGCAGTACTTC. Translating gives CASSQDWGEGAYEQYF.

CDR3 region: CASMSKRGATDTQYF. DNA for the CDR3: TGTGCCAGCATGTCAAAGCGCGGGGCCACAGATACGCAGTATTTT. The chain couples TRBV21-1 to TRBJ2-3; the table names TRBD2, a call not compared with the DNA. TRBV21-1 is assigned pseudogene status. This CDR3 comprises 15 residues.

The V call is TRBV27, the J call TRBJ2-7; the D is unclear. The CDR3 has 13 amino acids. Germline V gene data show CDR1 as MNHEY and CDR2 as SMNVEV (reference sequence). Trimming took 4 bases from V and 3 from J, leaving 10 bases between them. CDR3 bases: TGTGCCAGCAGTTATAATGGGGACTACGAGCAGTACTTC. As protein: CASSYNGDYEQYF.

The chain recombines TRBV7-9 with TRBJ2-2; unclear D gene. V was pared by 5 bases and J by 1 base, with 14 bases between. CDR3 length equals 16 residues. Germline V gene sequence: CDR1 SEHNR, CDR2 FQNEAQ (reference sequence). The CDR3 is CASSPPRNRNTGELFF. CDR3 nucleotides: TGTGCCAGCAGCCCACCTCGGAATCGGAACACCGGGGAGCTGTTTTTT.

V is TRBV7-2 and J is TRBJ2-1, with unresolved D. CDR1 SGHTA and CDR2 FQGNSA come from the germline V gene. V was pared by 5 bases and J by 10 bases, with 15 bases between. The CDR3 runs 13 residues. The DNA for the CDR3 is TGTGCCAGCAGCCCCTCTCGAGAGGCGGAGCAGTTCTTC. This gives the protein CASSPSREAEQFF. Filled out from reference TRBV7-2 and TRBJ2-1, the complete variable domain reads GAGVSQSPSNKVTEKGKDVELRCDPISGHTALYWYRQSLGQGLEFLIYFQGNSAPDKSGLPSDRFSAERTGGSVSTLTIQRTQQEDSAVYLCASSPSREAEQFFGPGTRLTVL.

The sample holds one count of this clone. The V call is TRBV28, the J call TRBJ1-1; D uncertain. The CDR3 runs 14 residues. V was shortened by 6 bases and J by 2 bases, with 13 bases between the two germline ends. The germline V gene has CDR1 MDHEN and CDR2 SYDVKM. CDR3 sequence (DNA): TGTGCCAGCAGGGTTTCCAGTGGAAACACTGAAGCTTTCTTT. Translated: CASRVSSGNTEAFF.

CDR3 in DNA: TGTGCCAGCAGTTTTAAACAGGGAAGGCCAAATGAGCAGTTCTTC. Translating gives CASSFKQGRPNEQFF. The J gene is TRBJ2-1, the V gene TRBV27, with TRBD1 as a possible D gene (6 bases). The length of the CDR3 is 15 residues. The V gene's germline CDR1 is MNHEY and CDR2 SMNVEV (reference sequence). Between the trimmed V and J ends, which lost 3 bases and 7 bases, there was a span of 16 bases.

This chain uses TRBV7-8 with TRBJ1-1; D remains unclear. The CDR3 consists of 15 residues. Germline assignment: CDR1 SGHVS and CDR2 FQNEAQ. Trimming cost V 2 bases and J 4 bases, with 14 bases left between them. The CDR3 reads CASSLRESRVTEAFF. The CDR3 DNA is TGTGCCAGCAGCTTAAGGGAGTCTCGAGTCACTGAAGCTTTCTTT.

V gene TRBV6-5 combines with J gene TRBJ1-5; D unclear. Germline lookup yields CDR1 MNHEY and CDR2 SVGAGI. The V end lost 8 bases, the J end lost 0 bases, and 11 bases lay between the germline ends. This CDR3 has 14 residues. CDR3 in amino acids: CASGPYYSNQPQHF. The DNA for the CDR3 is TGTGCCAGCGGCCCGTACTATAGCAATCAGCCCCAGCATTTT.

This chain joins TRBV19 and TRBJ1-2; D may be TRBD1 (6 bases). V was trimmed by 5 bases and J by 4 bases, leaving 17 bases between them. CDR3 length: 15 residues. Germline V CDR1 and CDR2: LNHDA, SQIVND (reference sequence). CDR3 region: CASSPGGARGYGYTF. CDR3 nucleotide sequence: TGTGCCAGTAGTCCGGGGGGGGCCAGAGGCTATGGCTACACCTTC.